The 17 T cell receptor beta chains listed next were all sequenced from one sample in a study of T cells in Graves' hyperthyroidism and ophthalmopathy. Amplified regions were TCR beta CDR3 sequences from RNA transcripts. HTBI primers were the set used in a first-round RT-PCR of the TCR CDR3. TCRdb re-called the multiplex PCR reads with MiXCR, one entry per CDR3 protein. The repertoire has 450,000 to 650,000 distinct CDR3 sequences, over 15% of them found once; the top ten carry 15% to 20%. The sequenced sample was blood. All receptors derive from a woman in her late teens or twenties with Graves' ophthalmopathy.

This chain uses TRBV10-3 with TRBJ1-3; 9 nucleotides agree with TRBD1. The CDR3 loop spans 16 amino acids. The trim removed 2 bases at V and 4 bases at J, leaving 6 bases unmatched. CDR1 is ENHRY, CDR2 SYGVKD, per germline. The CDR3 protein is CAISEGQGTAGNTIYF. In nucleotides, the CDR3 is TGTGCCATCAGTGAGGGACAGGGGACCGCAGGAAACACCATATATTTT.

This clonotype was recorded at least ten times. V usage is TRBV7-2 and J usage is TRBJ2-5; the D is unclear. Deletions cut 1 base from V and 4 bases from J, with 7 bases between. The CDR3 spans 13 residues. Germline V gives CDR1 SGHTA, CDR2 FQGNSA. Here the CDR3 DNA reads TGTGCCAGCAGCTTAGACGAGAGAGAGACCCAGTACTTC. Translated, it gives CASSLDERETQYF.

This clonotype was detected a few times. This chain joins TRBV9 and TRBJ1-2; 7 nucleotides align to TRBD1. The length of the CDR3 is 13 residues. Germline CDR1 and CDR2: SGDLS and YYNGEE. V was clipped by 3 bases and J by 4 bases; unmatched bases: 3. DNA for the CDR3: TGTGCCAGCAGCGCGGGACAGTCCTATGGCTACACCTTC. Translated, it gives CASSAGQSYGYTF.

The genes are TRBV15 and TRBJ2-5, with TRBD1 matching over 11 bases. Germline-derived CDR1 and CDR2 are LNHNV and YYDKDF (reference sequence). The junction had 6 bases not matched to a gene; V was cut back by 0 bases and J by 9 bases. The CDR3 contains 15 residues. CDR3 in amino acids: CATSRDGTGGEAQYF. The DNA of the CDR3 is TGTGCCACCAGCAGAGATGGGACAGGGGGTGAGGCCCAGTACTTC.

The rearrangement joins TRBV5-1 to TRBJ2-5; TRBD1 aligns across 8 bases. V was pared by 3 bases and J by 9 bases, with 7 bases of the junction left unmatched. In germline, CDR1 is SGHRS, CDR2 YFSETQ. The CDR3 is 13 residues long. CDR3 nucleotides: TGCGCCAGCAGCTCGACAGGGGACTTGGCCCAGTACTTC. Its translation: CASSSTGDLAQYF.

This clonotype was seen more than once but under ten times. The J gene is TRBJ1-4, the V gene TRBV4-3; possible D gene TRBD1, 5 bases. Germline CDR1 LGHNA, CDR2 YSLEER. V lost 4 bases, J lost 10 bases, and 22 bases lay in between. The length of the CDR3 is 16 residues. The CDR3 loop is CASSPDNARFVGKLFF. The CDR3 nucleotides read TGCGCCAGCAGCCCGGACAACGCCCGCTTCGTGGGAAAACTGTTTTTT.

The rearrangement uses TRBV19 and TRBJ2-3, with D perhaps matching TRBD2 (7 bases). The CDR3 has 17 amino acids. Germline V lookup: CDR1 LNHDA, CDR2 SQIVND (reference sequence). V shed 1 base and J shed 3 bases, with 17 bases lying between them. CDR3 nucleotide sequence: TGTGCCAGTAGTATAGGGGGGGCGGGGGAGGCGACAGATACGCAGTATTTT. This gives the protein CASSIGGAGEATDTQYF.

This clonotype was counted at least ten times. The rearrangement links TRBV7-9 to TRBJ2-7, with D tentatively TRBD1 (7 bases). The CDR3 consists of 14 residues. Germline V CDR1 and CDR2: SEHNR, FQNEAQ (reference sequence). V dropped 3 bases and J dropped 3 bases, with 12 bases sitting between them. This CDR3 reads CASSLAGQSYEQYF. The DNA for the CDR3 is TGTGCCAGCAGCTTGGCGGGACAGAGCTACGAGCAGTACTTC.

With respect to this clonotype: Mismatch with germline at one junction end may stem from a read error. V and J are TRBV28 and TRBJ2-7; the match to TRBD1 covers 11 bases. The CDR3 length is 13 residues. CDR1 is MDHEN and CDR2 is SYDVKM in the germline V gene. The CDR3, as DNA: TGTGCCAGCAGGTCGGGACAGGGGGTAGAGCGGTACTTC. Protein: CASRSGQGVERYF.

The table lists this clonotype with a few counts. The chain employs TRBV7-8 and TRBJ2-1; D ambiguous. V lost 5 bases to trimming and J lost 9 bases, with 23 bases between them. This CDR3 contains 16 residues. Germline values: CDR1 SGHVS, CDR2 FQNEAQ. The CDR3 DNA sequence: TGTGCCAGCAGCCCCTCCTACGGGCGTCCCTATAGTGAGCAGTTCTTC. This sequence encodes CASSPSYGRPYSEQFF.

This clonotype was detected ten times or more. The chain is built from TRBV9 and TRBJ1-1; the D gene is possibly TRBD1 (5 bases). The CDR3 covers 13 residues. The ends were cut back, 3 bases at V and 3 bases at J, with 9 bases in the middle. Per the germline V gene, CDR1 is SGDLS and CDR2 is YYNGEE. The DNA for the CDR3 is TGTGCCAGCAGCGCACCAGGGTACACTGAAGCTTTCTTT. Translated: CASSAPGYTEAFF.

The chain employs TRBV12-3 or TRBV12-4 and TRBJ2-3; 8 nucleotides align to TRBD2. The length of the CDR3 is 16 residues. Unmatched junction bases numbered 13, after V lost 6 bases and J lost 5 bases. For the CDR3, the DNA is TGTGCCAGCAGGTCGGGGGGGGCCGGGGAGCGAGATACGCAGTATTTT. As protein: CASRSGGAGERDTQYF.

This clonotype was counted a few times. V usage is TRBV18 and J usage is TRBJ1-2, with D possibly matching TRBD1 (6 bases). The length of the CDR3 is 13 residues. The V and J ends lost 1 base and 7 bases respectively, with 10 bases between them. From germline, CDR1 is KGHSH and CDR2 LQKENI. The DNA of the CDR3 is TGTGCCAGCTCACCACAGGGGACATCTGGCTACACCTTC. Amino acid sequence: CASSPQGTSGYTF. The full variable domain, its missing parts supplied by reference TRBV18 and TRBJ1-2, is NAGVMQNPRHLVRRRGQEARLRCSPMKGHSHVYWYRQLPEEGLKFMVYLQKENIIDESGMPKERFSAEFPKEGPSILRIQQVVRGDSAAYFCASSPQGTSGYTFGSGTRLTVV.

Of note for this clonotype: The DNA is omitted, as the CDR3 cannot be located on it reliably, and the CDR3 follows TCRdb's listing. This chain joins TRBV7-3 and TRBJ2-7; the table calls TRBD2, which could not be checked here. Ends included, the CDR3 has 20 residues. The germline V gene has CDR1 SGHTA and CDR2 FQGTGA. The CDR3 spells CASSFYICSASPSRYYEQYF.

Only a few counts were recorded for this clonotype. The DNA of the CDR3 is TGTGCCAGCAGGGTAACAGGGGGCGCTGGCCGGGAGCTGTTTTTT. Its protein product is CASRVTGGAGRELFF. The chain uses TRBV27 and TRBJ2-2; 9 bases line up with TRBD1. Per germline, CDR1 MNHEY and CDR2 SMNVEV (reference sequence). The junction had 11 bases not matched to a gene; V was cut back by 6 bases and J by 9 bases. The CDR3 length is 15 residues.

The DNA for the CDR3 is TGTGCCACCAGCAGGATGAGGGAGTACAACGAGCAGTACTTC. As protein: CATSRMREYNEQYF. This chain connects TRBV15 to TRBJ2-7; tentatively, D is TRBD2 (5 bases). The CDR3 totals 14 residues. CDR1 is LNHNV, CDR2 YYDKDF, per germline (reference sequence). Deletions cut 3 bases from V and 5 bases from J, with 14 bases between. Variable domain in full (rest from reference TRBV15 and TRBJ2-7): DAMVIQNPRYQVTQFGKPVTLSCSQTLNHNVMYWYQQKSSQAPKLLFHYYDKDFNNEADTPDNFQSRRPNTSFCFLDIRSPGLGDTAMYLCATSRMREYNEQYFGPGTRLTVT.

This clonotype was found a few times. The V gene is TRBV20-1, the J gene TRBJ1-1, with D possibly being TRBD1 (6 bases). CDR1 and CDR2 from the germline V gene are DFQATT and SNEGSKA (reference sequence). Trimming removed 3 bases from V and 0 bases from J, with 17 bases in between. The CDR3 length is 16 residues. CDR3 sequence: CSASPPGQRMNTEAFF. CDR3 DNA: TGCAGTGCTAGCCCACCGGGACAACGCATGAACACTGAAGCTTTCTTT.